This T cell receptor (beta chain) is drawn from a study of blood T cell repertoires in COVID-19. For the study at large: Collection of acute and convalescent COVID-19 samples took place in the United States, Italy and Spain. In each case, the material was cDNA or gDNA derived from T cells, B-cell-depleted T cells, or PBMCs.

As processed by the authors: Amplification of reference gene primers was used by the study to estimate nucleated cell counts. Measured with immunoSEQ multiplex PCR; TCRdb has only the in-frame clones, and not every one. V and J calls and clone size are copied from that table; D and trimming were computed from the DNA. Here the sample spans 220,000 or so clones, 84% being singletons. V was trimmed by 5 bases and J by 6 bases, leaving 7 bases between them. Germline V gives CDR1 LNHDA, CDR2 SQIVND (reference sequence). The CDR3 contains 12 residues. Allocation to cohorts depended on clinical history reported by the participants.

V and J are TRBV19 and TRBJ1-4; D gene uncertain. The source is a woman aged 40 to 50 who had recovered from COVID-19. Specimen: PBMCs or T cells enriched from blood (not recorded which). The CDR3 reads CASSPYDEKLFF. The CDR3 DNA is TGTGCCAGTAGTCCGTATGATGAAAAACTGTTTTTT. The full variable domain, in which reference TRBV19 and TRBJ1-4 provide the parts outside the CDR3, is DGGITQSPKYLFRKEGQNVTLSCEQNLNHDAMYWYRQDPGQGLRLIYYSQIVNDFQKGDIAEGYSVSREKKESFPLTVTSAQKNPTAFYLCASSPYDEKLFFGSGTQLSVL.